The subject of this entry is one T cell receptor beta chain. Its specific antigen is unknown. Base qualities are missing; no much larger clone stands one base away. This specimen includes other DNA sequences encoding the same CDR3. This sample is part of a study of shared clonotypes between healthy human individuals (TCRdb year 2020). Background for the entire study: A few men and two women, aged 18 to 49 years, made up the cohort. To increase sequencing depth and limit assay-specific biases, TCR repertoire library preparation and sequencing were carried out by different laboratories using diverse techniques. Per donor, leukapheresis produced somewhere between about 0.94 and 9 billion PBMCs. The study deeply sequenced blood TCR repertoires of five healthy adults to estimate repertoire size and the extent of clonotype sharing between individuals. For each donor, CD4 naive and CD4 memory were each run on three plates, CD8 naive on two plates, and CD8 memory on one plate.

TCR CDR3 regions were amplified from genomic DNA by multiplex PCR using the deep immunoSEQ assay. Genomic DNA extracted from each cell subset was distributed evenly over all wells of several immunoSEQ 96-well plates, and each plate served as one replicate. Each replicate PCR for sorted subsets received roughly 0.2 ug genomic DNA, equal to about 29,000 T cell genomes. Purified libraries were quantified with a Qubit 3.0 fluorometer, sized on a Bioanalyzer 2100, and re-quantified with the KAPA Library Quantification kit. Every immunoSEQ 96-well plate was sequenced on a dedicated single-read 150-cycle Illumina NextSeq 550 flow cell. The source study handled its data this way. Because the immunoSEQ output included only junctional sequences and no quality scores, the filtering could not be the same as the filtering used for full-length reads. Sequences were annotated with PyIR, a Python wrapper for IgBLAST v1.9, using IMGT germline references to assign V/J genes and CDR3. Reads were removed for weak V/J assignments (E-value above 1e-6), missing CDR3, stop codons, out-of-frame junctions, or ambiguous translated residues. V3J clonotypes were defined as sequences sharing the same inferred V gene, J gene, and CDR3 amino acid sequence. Percentage overlap between repertoires was computed as shared unique clonotypes divided by the size of the smaller repertoire. Richness of each repertoire was evaluated using RTK rarefaction, the Chao1 estimator, and Recon v2.1 estimates of unobserved clonotypes. Generation probabilities were computed with OLGA for all TCRbeta clonotypes obtained by the gDNA method from a handful of donors. The immuneACCESS repertoire file appears here via TCRdb, limited to in-frame rearrangements. These files lack a portion of the clones; in checked studies, under half of the deficit traces to unresolved V genes, and the cause of the others is not known. V and J calls and clone size come straight from that table; D and trimming were deduced from the DNA. The sample contains 2.5 million or so clones, more than 80% of them found a single time. Jointly, the top ten make up 0.11% to 0.15% of the sample.

Healthy HIV-negative adults with no recently reported acute infections or vaccinations were included as donors. Only Caucasian adults living in Nashville, Tennessee, USA were represented among the donors. CD4+ T cells were enriched through magnetic negative selection, after which naive cells were positively selected on CD45RA and the remaining negative fraction served as the memory subset. Blood was collected by leukapheresis, and PBMCs were isolated by Ficoll-Histopaque density gradient centrifugation and then cryopreserved in liquid nitrogen vapor phase. Purity and quantity of every magnetically sorted T cell population were checked by analytical flow cytometry. Genomic DNA was isolated from each sorted fraction and quantified by UV absorbance on a Nanodrop 2000c. The full study reports these points: Clonotypes shared by all four sorted-subset donors showed higher generation probabilities than non-shared clonotypes. Pairwise subsampling led to the expectation that sequencing depth would affect the degree of clonotype sharing among donors. Sampling was restricted to blood, and TCR repertoires in tissue are likely to differ from TCR repertoires in blood. Even with the large sequencing depth, rarefaction of the sorted-subset datasets indicated that sequencing was incomplete. Larger estimated clonotype richness was generally found for naive subsets than for memory subsets. Because the study included a small number of donors, the genetic and exposure-history diversity represented was limited. Approximately 5% of naive CD4, around 4% of naive CD8, 2% to 2.5% of memory CD4, and approximately 0.4% of memory CD8 clonotypes were shared across several donors.

Measured from the cysteine to the phenylalanine, the CDR3 is 13 residues long. Kept here is only the CDR3 DNA, which spans 39 bases and is read in frame from base 1. Between the V and J ends, shortened by 3 bases and 5 bases respectively, the junction contains 11 bases. As encoded in the germline V gene (reference sequence), CDR1 is GTSNPN while CDR2 is SVGIG. This receptor was taken from a man between 18 and 29 years old in good health. The sample comprised naive CD4+ T cells sorted from blood. The meaning of the sample's cell subset or site label: CD45RA+ positively selected. The chain is made from TRBV30 and TRBJ1-5, with the identity of the D gene unclear. At the DNA level, the sequence is TGTGCCTGGAGCGCCGGGGTTGATCAGCCCCAGCATTTT. It is translated as CAWSAGVDQPQHF.